Shown below are 30 T cell receptor beta chains from a single sample sequenced in a study of T cell responses to AZD1222 COVID-19 vaccine. The assay was immunoSEQ multiplex PCR, and TCRdb's table has in-frame clones only and misses some. The sample shows about 100,000 clones, 80% to 95% of them seen only once. The sequenced sample was peripheral blood, obtained 28 days after the second AZD1222 dose. These receptors all stem from an adult who received the AZD1222 COVID-19 vaccine.

V is TRBV5-5 and J is TRBJ1-3; TRBD1 matches at 7 bases. J gave up 8 bases and V 6 bases, and 2 bases lay outside the gene matches. CDR1 is SGHKS, CDR2 YYEKEE, per germline (reference sequence). CDR3 length equals 11 residues. The CDR3 DNA reads TGTGCCAGCACCCAGGGGGACACCATATATTTT. Translating it yields CASTQGDTIYF. The complete variable domain, with remaining parts taken from reference TRBV5-5 and TRBJ1-3, reads DAGVTQSPTHLIKTRGQQVTLRCSPISGHKSVSWYQQVLGQGPQFIFQYYEKEERGRGNFPDRFSARQFPNYSSELNVNALLLGDSALYLCASTQGDTIYFGEGSWLTVV.

V gene TRBV5-1 combines with J gene TRBJ2-2, with a weak D call TRBD2 (5 bases). The CDR3 covers 16 residues. V lost 3 bases and J 4 bases, leaving 16 bases between the germline ends. Germline lookup yields CDR1 SGHRS and CDR2 YFSETQ. CDR3 region: CASSSTPTRGTGELFF. In DNA form, the CDR3 reads TGCGCCAGCAGCTCCACCCCTACCCGGGGCACCGGGGAGCTGTTTTTT.

The chain recombines TRBV25-1 with TRBJ1-2; D ambiguous. This CDR3 contains 13 residues. In germline, CDR1 is MGHDK, CDR2 SYGVNS. V lost 3 bases and J 13 bases, leaving 18 bases between the germline ends. The CDR3 region is CASSDRNFRSCTF. The CDR3 DNA reads as TGTGCCAGCAGTGATAGAAACTTTCGTTCTTGCACCTTC.

Only a few counts were recorded for this clone. The chain recombines TRBV2 with TRBJ1-5, with 11 bases lining up with TRBD1. Germline V gene sequence: CDR1 SNHLY, CDR2 FYNNEI. This CDR3 has 15 amino acids. With 5 bases clipped from V and 7 bases from J, the junction kept 7 bases outside the gene matches. The CDR3, as DNA: TGTGCCAGCAGTCCCGGGACAGGGGGTCACCAGCCCCAGCATTTT. Translation: CASSPGTGGHQPQHF.

The chain employs TRBV5-8 and TRBJ2-1, with a tentative D call TRBD1 (8 bases). Germline V gene sequence: CDR1 SGHTS, CDR2 YDEGEE. Trimming stripped 4 bases from V and 8 bases from J, with 16 bases between. This CDR3 spans 14 amino acids. CDR3 DNA: TGTGCCAGCAGCCCCCGGACAGGGAGGGATGAGCAGTTCTTC. This translates into CASSPRTGRDEQFF.

Here the CDR3 reads CSVEQGAQYF. The CDR3 nucleotides read TGCAGCGTTGAACAGGGTGCGCAGTATTTT. The chain links TRBV29-1 to TRBJ2-3, with D possibly being TRBD1 (5 bases). CDR3 size: 10 residues. Trimming left V 2 bases short and J 10 bases short, with 7 bases between. CDR1 is SQVTM and CDR2 is ANQGSEA in the germline V gene.

DNA of the CDR3: TGTGCCAGCAGCCTGACCCCGGGACAGTGGATCTATGGCTACACCTTC. Translation gives CASSLTPGQWIYGYTF. The V gene is TRBV7-3, the J gene TRBJ1-2; 7 nucleotides align to TRBD1. There are 16 residues in the CDR3. The germline V gene encodes CDR1 SGHTA and CDR2 FQGTGA. The trim removed 5 bases at V and 4 bases at J, leaving 13 bases unmatched.

The rearrangement links TRBV4-1 to TRBJ2-6, with D perhaps TRBD1 (6 bases). Germline V gene sequence: CDR1 MGHRA, CDR2 YSYEKL. The V gene lost 2 bases and the J gene lost 3 bases, with 11 bases spanning the gap. The CDR3 is 16 amino acids. DNA of the CDR3: TGCGCCAGCAGCCAAAACACAGGGAGTGGGGCCAACGTCCTGACTTTC. Amino acids: CASSQNTGSGANVLTF.

V and J are TRBV10-1 and TRBJ2-5, with 10 positions matching TRBD1. V was pared by 5 bases and J by 5 bases, with 8 bases of the junction left unmatched. The CDR3 length is 15 residues. Germline V gene lookup returns CDR1 WNHNN and CDR2 SYGVQD (reference sequence). CDR3 region: CASSRERGQGETQYF. The CDR3, as DNA: TGCGCCAGCAGTAGGGAGAGGGGACAGGGGGAGACCCAGTACTTC.

The V call is TRBV7-9, the J call TRBJ1-1; D is unclear. This CDR3 has 14 residues. The germline CDR1 and CDR2 sequences are SEHNR and FQNEAQ (reference sequence). Trimming took 4 bases from V and 0 from J, leaving 9 bases between them. The CDR3 reads CASSSVGMNTEAFF. The CDR3 nucleotides read TGTGCCAGCAGCTCCGTAGGAATGAACACTGAAGCTTTCTTT.

This chain connects TRBV7-9 to TRBJ2-1; 12 positions agree with TRBD2. The CDR3 contains 15 residues. Germline V gives CDR1 SEHNR, CDR2 FQNEAQ (reference sequence). J gave up 6 bases and V 4 bases, and 4 bases lay outside the gene matches. CDR3 in amino acids: CASSYLAGGLNEQFF. CDR3 nucleotide sequence: TGTGCCAGCAGCTATCTAGCGGGGGGGCTCAATGAGCAGTTCTTC.

This chain joins TRBV15 and TRBJ1-5, with 9 positions matching TRBD1. This CDR3 region has 17 residues. Germline values: CDR1 LNHNV, CDR2 YYDKDF (reference sequence). Trimming took 0 bases from V and 9 from J; bases not matched to a gene: 12. In DNA, the CDR3 is TGTGCCACCAGCAGAGATGGTACAGGACAGGGGCTGGGGCCCCAGCATTTT. It specifies CATSRDGTGQGLGPQHF.

V and J are TRBV6-5 and TRBJ1-1; no firm D call. Germline loops: CDR1 MNHEY, CDR2 SVGAGI. This CDR3 is built from 14 residues. V gave up 7 bases and J gave up 6 bases, with 18 bases separating them. CDR3 in amino acids: CASKRTGAGPEAFF. The CDR3 nucleotides read TGTGCCAGCAAAAGAACGGGCGCCGGCCCTGAAGCTTTCTTT.

This clone was observed a single time. CDR3 sequence reads: CASSVTGTSGSGTGELFF. Written as DNA, the CDR3 is TGTGCCAGCAGCGTAACCGGGACTAGCGGGAGCGGCACCGGGGAGCTGTTTTTT. The J gene is TRBJ2-2, the V gene TRBV9; TRBD2 matches at 14 bases. The CDR3 consists of 18 residues. Per germline, CDR1 SGDLS and CDR2 YYNGEE. V dropped 1 base and J dropped 4; count of bases not matched to a gene: 6. Together with reference TRBV9 and TRBJ2-2, the CDR3 gives the full variable domain: DSGVTQTPKHLITATGQRVTLRCSPRSGDLSVYWYQQSLDQGLQFLIQYYNGEERAKGNILERFSAQQFPDLHSELNLSSLELGDSALYFCASSVTGTSGSGTGELFFGEGSRLTVL.

This chain connects TRBV4-3 to TRBJ2-1, with D hard to call. V was pared by 0 bases and J by 0 bases, with 3 bases between. Germline-derived CDR1 and CDR2 are LGHNA and YSLEER. The CDR3 extends over 14 amino acids. DNA for the CDR3: TGCGCCAGCAGCCAAGAGGACTCCTACAATGAGCAGTTCTTC. This gives the protein CASSQEDSYNEQFF.

CDR3 loop: CASSDIGVGSYEQYF. CDR3 nucleotide sequence: TGTGCCAGCAGTGATATAGGGGTAGGCTCCTACGAGCAGTACTTC. The chain links TRBV25-1 to TRBJ2-7; tentatively, D is TRBD1 (5 bases). Trimming shortened V by 3 bases and J by 0 bases, and 12 bases separated the two germline ends. The CDR3 spans 15 residues. The germline gives CDR1 MGHDK, CDR2 SYGVNS.

The rearrangement uses TRBV19 and TRBJ1-1, with 7 bases fitting TRBD1. CDR1 and CDR2 (germline): LNHDA, SQIVND (reference sequence). Trimming removed 3 bases from V and 0 bases from J; junction bases left unmatched: 4. This CDR3 has 15 amino acids. As DNA, the CDR3 is TGTGCCAGTAGTATTCTGACAGGGATGAACACTGAAGCTTTCTTT. This gives the protein CASSILTGMNTEAFF.

The rearrangement joins TRBV19 to TRBJ1-1; possible D gene TRBD1, 5 bases. V dropped 3 bases and J dropped 5 bases, with 13 bases sitting between them. Germline V lookup: CDR1 LNHDA, CDR2 SQIVND (reference sequence). The CDR3 covers 14 residues. CDR3 nucleotides: TGTGCCAGTAGTATTAGAGGGGTAAAGACTGAAGCTTTCTTT. Translating gives CASSIRGVKTEAFF.

V and J are TRBV20-1 and TRBJ2-2; TRBD2 matches at 11 bases. The germline gives CDR1 DFQATT, CDR2 SNEGSKA (reference sequence). With V trimmed by 3 bases and J by 4 bases, 4 bases remained unmatched. The CDR3 consists of 15 residues. CDR3: CSASSGGAGTGELFF. The CDR3 coding sequence is TGCAGTGCTAGTAGCGGGGGGGCCGGCACCGGGGAGCTGTTTTTT.

The chain joins TRBV6-5 to TRBJ1-3, with TRBD1 identical over 7 bases. Germline V lookup: CDR1 MNHEY, CDR2 SVGAGI. V was pared by 8 bases and J by 5 bases, with 6 bases of the junction left unmatched. This CDR3 contains 13 residues. CDR3: CASYGTARNTIYF. Written as DNA, the CDR3 is TGTGCCAGCTATGGGACAGCCCGAAACACCATATATTTT.

This clone has only one observation. The gene calls are TRBV2 and TRBJ1-5, with 7 nucleotides matching TRBD1. The CDR3 covers 16 residues. V shed 4 bases and J 0 bases; nucleotides not matched to a gene: 6. Germline loops: CDR1 SNHLY, CDR2 FYNNEI. CDR3 nucleotides: TGTGCCAGCAGTGTACGACAGGGACTTAGCAATCAGCCCCAGCATTTT. Protein: CASSVRQGLSNQPQHF.

The chain uses TRBV4-1 and TRBJ2-7; D may match TRBD1 or TRBD2 (7 bases each). Germline CDR1 and CDR2: MGHRA and YSYEKL. The CDR3 sequence is 16 residues long. V shed 3 bases and J shed 3 bases, with 18 bases lying between them. CDR3 DNA sequence: TGCGCCAGCAGCCAGTACTGGGAGGGGGCCGGCTACGAGCAGTACTTC. Encoded protein: CASSQYWEGAGYEQYF.

The V and J genes are TRBV19 and TRBJ2-1; 10 bases are shared with TRBD2. This CDR3 has 15 residues. The V and J ends lost 5 bases and 4 bases, in that order; junction bases with no gene match: 5. CDR1 and CDR2 from the germline V gene are LNHDA and SQIVND (reference sequence). The CDR3 nucleotides are TGTGCCAGTAGTCCCGGGACTAGCGATTACAATGAGCAGTTCTTC. This codes for CASSPGTSDYNEQFF.

This clone showed up just once. The V and J genes are TRBV4-1 and TRBJ2-7; D remains ambiguous. V was trimmed by 0 bases and J by 7 bases, leaving 7 bases between them. Per the germline V gene, CDR1 is MGHRA and CDR2 is YSYEKL. This CDR3 is 12 amino acids long. Here the CDR3 reads CASSQDRSEQYF. The CDR3 DNA sequence: TGCGCCAGCAGCCAAGACAGGAGTGAGCAGTACTTC.

Remarks on this clone: One end of the junction fails to match germline, which may point to a read error. The gene calls are TRBV6-5 and TRBJ1-4, with unresolved D. This CDR3 is built from 12 residues. Germline loops: CDR1 MNHEY, CDR2 SVGAGI. The CDR3 is CASGYTSQKLFF. In DNA form, the CDR3 reads TGTGCCAGCGGTTACACTTCGCAAAAACTGTTTTTT.

This clone was recorded once. This rearrangement joins TRBV10-1 to TRBJ2-3; D call uncertain. The germline V gene has CDR1 WNHNN and CDR2 SYGVQD (reference sequence). CDR3 length: 15 amino acids. The V gene lost 5 bases and the J gene lost 0 bases, with 12 bases spanning the gap. The CDR3 nucleotides read TGCGCCAGCAGTATGGACCACTCTAGCACAGATACGCAGTATTTT. Translating it yields CASSMDHSSTDTQYF.

This clone was counted once. The chain uses TRBV6-2 or TRBV6-3 and TRBJ2-3; the D is unclear. Trimming shortened V by 5 bases and J by 2 bases, and 17 bases separated the two germline ends. The CDR3 length is 16 residues. Germline V gene data show CDR1 as MNHEY and CDR2 as SVGEGT. CDR3 sequence (DNA): TGTGCCAGCAGTGGGCCCGGTCCGGCGGACACAGATACGCAGTATTTT. Protein product: CASSGPGPADTDTQYF.

This chain connects TRBV12-5 to TRBJ1-1; no clear D gene. This CDR3 contains 13 residues. V was shortened by 5 bases and J by 2 bases, with 9 bases between the two germline ends. Germline CDR1 is LGHNT and CDR2 is FRNRAP. The CDR3 reads CASGPTINTEAFF. CDR3 coding DNA: TGTGCTAGTGGTCCTACGATAAACACTGAAGCTTTCTTT.

This chain joins TRBV5-8 and TRBJ1-5; no clear D. The V and J ends lost 0 bases and 4 bases respectively, with 11 bases between them. Germline assignment: CDR1 SGHTS and CDR2 YDEGEE. The CDR3 consists of 15 residues. The CDR3 sequence is CASSLGAGTNQPQHF. The CDR3 region has the DNA TGTGCCAGCAGCTTGGGTGCCGGTACTAATCAGCCCCAGCATTTT.

DNA for the CDR3: TGTGCCAGTAGTAGACAGGGTAGTAATCAGCCCCAGCATTTT. Translating gives CASSRQGSNQPQHF. V usage is TRBV19 and J usage is TRBJ1-5; 7 nucleotides agree with TRBD1. Germline V CDR1 and CDR2: LNHDA, SQIVND (reference sequence). The V gene end was trimmed by 4 bases and the J gene end by 4 bases; junction bases not matched to a gene: 4. The CDR3 has 14 residues. The full variable domain, rest sourced from reference TRBV19 and TRBJ1-5, is DGGITQSPKYLFRKEGQNVTLSCEQNLNHDAMYWYRQDPGQGLRLIYYSQIVNDFQKGDIAEGYSVSREKKESFPLTVTSAQKNPTAFYLCASSRQGSNQPQHFGDGTRLSIL.